A selection of T cell receptor beta chains follows, all from one sample in a study of blood T cell repertoires in COVID-19. The table came from immunoSEQ multiplex PCR; TCRdb's copy has only in-frame clones and leaves some out. The sample carries 45,000 to 55,000 clones, around 83% recorded once. Sequenced: peripheral blood. These receptors originate from a man aged 60 to 75 with active COVID-19. The CDR3 runs from the conserved cysteine through the conserved F or W. Fields, in order: D gene, CDR3 length, J gene, clone size, V gene, CDR3 DNA, CDR3 protein. The D gene is left open where the match is weak. Clone size, where shown, is once, few, many, or a class for clones that have expanded.

TRBD2,15,TRBJ2-1,once,TRBV7-2,TGTGCCAGCAGTCTTATAGCGGGAGGGAATAATGAGCAGTTCTTC,CASSLIAGGNNEQFF
TRBD1,14,TRBJ1-2,.,TRBV9,TGTGCCAGCAGCGAAACGGGACAGGGGAATGGCTACACCTTC,CASSETGQGNGYTF
TRBD2,17,TRBJ2-5,.,TRBV7-2,TGTGCCAGCAGCTTAGTTGTCCGGGGGGGCGGCTGGGAGACCCAGTACTTC,CASSLVVRGGGWETQYF
TRBD2,14,TRBJ2-7,.,TRBV2,TGTGCCAGCAGGCTAGCGGGAGGGCCCAACGAGCAGTACTTC,CASRLAGGPNEQYF
TRBD2,14,TRBJ2-5,.,TRBV7-9,TGTGCCAGCAGCGCGAGACTAGCCTTGGAGACCCAGTACTTC,CASSARLALETQYF
TRBD1,14,TRBJ1-5,.,TRBV5-1,TGCGCCAGCAGCATGACAGGGGGGGATCAGCCCCAGCATTTT,CASSMTGGDQPQHF
.,14,TRBJ1-6,.,TRBV29-1,TGCAGCGCTAGAGGCACAGGGTCTAATTCACCCCTCCACTTT,CSARGTGSNSPLHF
TRBD1,13,TRBJ2-5,few,TRBV10-2,TGCGCCAGCAGAGGCACAGGGGGAGAGACCCAGTACTTC,CASRGTGGETQYF
TRBD2,15,TRBJ2-2,.,TRBV19,TGTGCCACGGACACTAGCGGGAGAGGCCCCGGGGAGCTGTTTTTT,CATDTSGRGPGELFF
.,13,TRBJ2-1,.,TRBV6-4,TGTGCCAGCAGCGTTGACGGAGACAATGAGCAGTTCTTC,CASSVDGDNEQFF
.,21,TRBJ2-3,.,TRBV28,TGTGCCAGCAGTTTAAACTGCTCACTACAACTCCCAATCAACTACACAGATACGCAGTATTTT,CASSLNCSLQLPINYTDTQYF
TRBD2,19,TRBJ2-1,.,TRBV19,TGTGCCAGTAGTATTGGGTACGGATGGGGCGGGAGACGGGTCAATGAGCAGTTCTTC,CASSIGYGWGGRRVNEQFF
TRBD1,16,TRBJ1-4,.,TRBV15,TGTGCCACCAGCAGGGTAGCGACAGGGCAGAGGGAAAAACTGTTTTTT,CATSRVATGQREKLFF
.,15,TRBJ1-6,.,TRBV6-1,TGTGCCAGCAGTGAAGCGATGGGCAATAATTCACCCCTCCACTTT,CASSEAMGNNSPLHF
.,14,TRBJ2-1,.,TRBV19,TGTGCCAGTAGTTCCCTAGTCTCCTACAATGAGCAGTTCTTC,CASSSLVSYNEQFF
.,14,TRBJ2-7,once,TRBV4-1,TGCGCCAGCAGCCAAGATTGGGCTTCCTACGAGCAGTACTTC,CASSQDWASYEQYF
.,16,TRBJ1-6,.,TRBV4-1,TGCGCCAGCAGCCAAGGGTCAGGGTCCTATAATTCACCCCTCCACTTT,CASSQGSGSYNSPLHF
.,13,TRBJ2-7,.,TRBV7-9,TGTGCCAGCCATCAAGGACAGAACTACGAGCAGTACTTC,CASHQGQNYEQYF
.,13,TRBJ2-3,once,TRBV27,TGTGCCAGTCTCAACCTCCGGGGAGATACGCAGTATTTT,CASLNLRGDTQYF
.,15,TRBJ2-7,few,TRBV7-6,TGTGCCAGCAGCTCCGGGGTTGGGGGCGGGTACGAGCAGTACTTC,CASSSGVGGGYEQYF